This T cell receptor (beta chain) was observed in a study of cytomegalovirus exposure and HLA in healthy donors. Overall study results and limits: Indistinguishable V segments, including TRBV6-2 and TRBV6-3, were excluded. Among the most significant clusters, several appeared linked to common viral pathogens in a later analysis.

It was with 60 Vbeta and 13 Jbeta primers that the PCR ran. Sequencing used immunoSEQ multiplex PCR; TCRdb keeps in-frame clones, though not all of them. The table records 120,000 or so clones, 80% of them present only once. A remark on this clone: Its specificity is not known. One end of the junction is discordant with germline, which a read error may explain.

The CDR3 is 15 amino acids. The germline gives CDR1 SEHNR, CDR2 FQNEAQ (reference sequence). The chain has TRBV7-9 and TRBJ1-5, with 7 nucleotides matching TRBD1. The clonotype was recovered from a male donor in good health and CMV-seronegative. The sample was PBMCs. The CDR3 is CSSSTDRERNQPQHF. CDR3 coding DNA: TGTTCCAGCAGTACCGACAGGGAACGCAATCAGCCCCAGCATTTT.